Following are 16 T cell receptor beta chains from one sample sequenced in a study of breast tumors, draining lymph nodes, adjacent tissues. Axillary draining lymph nodes of breast cancer patients supplied the node samples. TCRdb re-called the multiplex PCR reads through MiXCR, storing one row per CDR3 protein. Of about 230,000 distinct CDR3 sequences listed, 32% are singletons. The specimen sequenced was axillary lymph node tissue. The receptors derive from a female donor with breast cancer. Some clones in this sample may be carry-over from other donors' samples.

This clonotype was seen many times. V is TRBV3-1 and J is TRBJ2-7, with D unresolved. V shed 4 bases and J shed 2 bases, with 18 bases lying between them. Germline V gene data show CDR1 as LGHDT and CDR2 as YNNKEL (reference sequence). The CDR3 covers 16 residues. CDR3 sequence reads: CASSPSHPPKAYEQYF. CDR3 in DNA: TGTGCCAGCAGCCCGTCGCACCCCCCAAAGGCCTACGAGCAGTACTTC.

This clonotype was counted only a few times. This chain joins TRBV12-3 or TRBV12-4 and TRBJ1-1, with D perhaps TRBD1 (5 bases). Between the trimmed V and J ends, which lost 6 bases and 1 base, there was a span of 15 bases. The CDR3 extends over 15 amino acids. The chain's CDR3 is CASRKTSRGNTEAFF. The CDR3 DNA reads TGTGCCAGCAGAAAGACCTCAAGGGGGAACACTGAAGCTTTCTTT.

The gene calls are TRBV25-1 and TRBJ2-5; TRBD2 might be the D (6 bases). Trimming stripped 4 bases from V and 4 bases from J, with 16 bases between. The length of the CDR3 is 15 residues. Germline CDR1 and CDR2: MGHDK and SYGVNS. The CDR3 is CASSVPTRGGETQYF. The CDR3 DNA sequence: TGTGCCAGCAGTGTCCCGACTAGAGGAGGAGAGACCCAGTACTTC.

This clonotype was counted many times. The V and J genes are TRBV3-1 and TRBJ2-7; no definite D call. The germline V gene has CDR1 LGHDT and CDR2 YNNKEL (reference sequence). CDR3 size: 14 residues. Trimming stripped 4 bases from V and 0 bases from J, with 10 bases between. This CDR3 reads CASSPRRSSYEQYF. As DNA, the CDR3 is TGTGCCAGCAGCCCCCGACGGAGCTCCTACGAGCAGTACTTC.

There are many counts of this clonotype. The chain employs TRBV7-3 and TRBJ2-2, with 7 bases identical to TRBD2. The V gene's germline CDR1 is SGHTA and CDR2 FQGTGA. The CDR3 is 16 residues long. V lost 5 bases, J lost 4 bases, and 10 bases stayed unmatched. The CDR3 nucleotides are TGTGCCAGCAGCGACGGAGGCGGGAGAGTCACCGGGGAGCTGTTTTTT. Translating it yields CASSDGGGRVTGELFF.

This clonotype has ten or more counts. The chain is built from TRBV20-1 and TRBJ2-5; TRBD2 aligns across 12 bases. Germline lookup yields CDR1 DFQATT and CDR2 SNEGSKA (reference sequence). The CDR3 sequence is 15 residues long. V lost 3 bases, J lost 5 bases, and 7 bases stayed unmatched. Here the CDR3 reads CSARTSGRVSETQYF. The CDR3 coding sequence is TGCAGTGCTAGGACTAGCGGGAGAGTCTCGGAGACCCAGTACTTC.

This clonotype was observed at least ten times. The chain uses TRBV20-1 and TRBJ2-7, with D possibly TRBD1 on 6 matching bases. The CDR3 totals 14 residues. In germline, CDR1 is DFQATT, CDR2 SNEGSKA (reference sequence). V lost 0 bases and J 9 bases, leaving 18 bases between the germline ends. CDR3 DNA: TGCAGTGCTAGAGACTCCCGACAGGCCCTCGGGCAGTACTTC. It yields the protein CSARDSRQALGQYF.

The chain is built from TRBV12-3 or TRBV12-4 and TRBJ1-2; D is ambiguous. V lost 6 bases to trimming and J lost 9 bases, with 20 bases between them. CDR3 length equals 14 residues. The CDR3 loop reads CASSFTSTRRRYTF. DNA of the CDR3: TGTGCCAGCAGCTTCACCTCGACGAGGCGGCGCTACACCTTC.

There are many counts of this clonotype. Here the CDR3 DNA reads TGTGCCTGGAGCTCGCGAGCGGGGAGTACGGTCGAGCAGTACTTC. This translates into CAWSSRAGSTVEQYF. V usage is TRBV30 and J usage is TRBJ2-7, with 7 nucleotides matching TRBD2. Germline-derived CDR1 and CDR2 are GTSNPN and SVGIG (reference sequence). The V segment lost 3 bases and the J segment 6 bases; nucleotides outside the gene matches: 14. This CDR3 is 15 amino acids long.

The table lists this clonotype with many counts. The chain uses TRBV24-1 and TRBJ2-1; D may be TRBD2 (5 bases). The CDR3 spans 14 residues. Trimming removed 5 bases at V and 2 bases at J, with 9 bases between. In germline, CDR1 is KGHDR, CDR2 SFDVKD. The CDR3 DNA follows: TGTGCCACCAGTGCCAGCGGAACCTACAATGAGCAGTTCTTC. Translating it yields CATSASGTYNEQFF.

There are a few counts of this clonotype. The V and J genes are TRBV20-1 and TRBJ2-1; TRBD2 matches at 12 bases. J gave up 4 bases and V 0 bases, and 10 bases lay outside the gene matches. Germline V gene lookup returns CDR1 DFQATT and CDR2 SNEGSKA (reference sequence). The CDR3 covers 18 residues. Here the CDR3 DNA reads TGCAGTGCTAGAGATCAGGGACTAGCGGGTGGAAGGTACAATGAGCAGTTCTTC. Translated: CSARDQGLAGGRYNEQFF.

This clonotype appeared many times. This chain connects TRBV7-2 to TRBJ2-1; D unclear. The CDR3 loop spans 14 amino acids. The germline CDR1 and CDR2 sequences are SGHTA and FQGNSA. V shed 3 bases and J shed 6 bases, with 12 bases lying between them. The CDR3 nucleotides read TGTGCCAGCAGCTTTGGGCCTAGTGCCAATGAGCAGTTCTTC. Its translation is CASSFGPSANEQFF.

This clonotype showed up many times. This chain joins TRBV19 and TRBJ2-1; no clear D. V lost 5 bases and J lost 0, with 26 bases in between. The germline V gene encodes CDR1 LNHDA and CDR2 SQIVND (reference sequence). The length of the CDR3 is 20 residues. CDR3 in amino acids: CASSLEPSGWVGFSYNEQFF. In nucleotides, the CDR3 is TGTGCCAGTAGTCTGGAGCCCTCTGGATGGGTAGGGTTCTCCTACAATGAGCAGTTCTTC. The entire variable domain, with the rest obtained from reference TRBV19 and TRBJ2-1, is as follows: DGGITQSPKYLFRKEGQNVTLSCEQNLNHDAMYWYRQDPGQGLRLIYYSQIVNDFQKGDIAEGYSVSREKKESFPLTVTSAQKNPTAFYLCASSLEPSGWVGFSYNEQFFGPGTRLTVL.

This clonotype showed up many times. The rearrangement links TRBV7-9 to TRBJ2-7; 10 bases map to TRBD1. Germline CDR1 is SEHNR and CDR2 is FQNEAQ (reference sequence). V dropped 5 bases and J dropped 6; count of bases not matched to a gene: 7. CDR3 length equals 14 residues. CDR3 sequence: CASSPDRGRFEQYF. CDR3 DNA sequence: TGTGCCAGCAGCCCTGACAGGGGGCGGTTCGAGCAGTACTTC.

This clonotype was detected once. The junction differs from germline at one of its ends, possibly a read error. V gene TRBV9 combines with J gene TRBJ2-1; D may be TRBD2 (5 bases). The CDR3 runs 14 residues. Germline V gene lookup returns CDR1 SGDLS and CDR2 YYNGEE. As DNA, the CDR3 is TGTGCCGGCAGCGGAGGACTCGTTTACAATGAGCAGTCCTTC. It is translated as CAGSGGLVYNEQSF. The full variable domain, its missing parts supplied by reference TRBV9 and TRBJ2-1, is DSGVTQTPKHLITATGQRVTLRCSPRSGDLSVYWYQQSLDQGLQFLIQYYNGEERAKGNILERFSAQQFPDLHSELNLSSLELGDSALYFCAGSGGLVYNEQSFGPGTRLTVL.

The table lists this clonotype with many counts. This chain joins TRBV4-1 and TRBJ2-7, with D perhaps being TRBD1 or TRBD2 (5 bases each). The CDR3 extends over 15 amino acids. V was clipped by 0 bases and J by 3 bases, with 12 bases between them. CDR1 and CDR2 from the germline V gene are MGHRA and YSYEKL. CDR3 bases: TGCGCCAGCAGCCAAGAGGGGGTGTTCGGCTACGAGCAGTACTTC. It encodes CASSQEGVFGYEQYF.